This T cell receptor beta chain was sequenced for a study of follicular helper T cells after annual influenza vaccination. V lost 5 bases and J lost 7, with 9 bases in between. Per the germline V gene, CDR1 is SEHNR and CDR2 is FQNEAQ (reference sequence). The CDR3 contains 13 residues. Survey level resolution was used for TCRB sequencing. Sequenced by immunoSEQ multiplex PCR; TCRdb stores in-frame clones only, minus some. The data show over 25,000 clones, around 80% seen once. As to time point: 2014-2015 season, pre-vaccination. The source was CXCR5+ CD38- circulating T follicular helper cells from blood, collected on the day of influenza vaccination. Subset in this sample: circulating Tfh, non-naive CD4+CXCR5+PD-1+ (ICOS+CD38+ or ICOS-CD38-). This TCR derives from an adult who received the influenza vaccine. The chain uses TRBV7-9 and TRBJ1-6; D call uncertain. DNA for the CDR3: TGTGCCAGCAGCACGGCAGCGAATTCACCCCTCCACTTT. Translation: CASSTAANSPLHF.